Listed below are T cell receptor beta chains from one sample, sequenced in a study of blood T cells in healthy people across ages. One entry per CDR3 protein results from TCRdb running MiXCR on the 5' RACE reads. Altogether roughly 1.5 million distinct CDR3 sequences are present, 35% to 45% being singletons, with the ten largest covering about 4%. Input material: blood. The receptors stem from a woman aged 18-30 years in good health. The CDR3 runs from the conserved cysteine through the conserved F or W. Fields, in order: clone size, V gene, D gene, J gene, CDR3 protein, CDR3 DNA. D genes are given only for firm matches. Size tells how often a clone was seen (once, few, many) or the class of an expanded clone, and some rows leave it out.

few	TRBV20-1	-	TRBJ1-2	CSARVFTGGDYGYTF	TGCAGTGCTAGAGTTTTTACCGGAGGGGACTATGGCTACACCTTC
-	TRBV6-5	TRBD1	TRBJ1-5	CASSRQGAQSNQPQHF	TGTGCCAGCAGCCGACAGGGGGCGCAGAGCAATCAGCCCCAGCATTTT
few	TRBV27	-	TRBJ1-6	CASSLQEGRSPLHF	TGTGCCAGCAGTTTACAGGAGGGACGGTCACCCCTCCACTTT
-	TRBV4-3	-	TRBJ2-7	CASSPKGRATYEQYF	TGCGCCAGCAGTCCCAAGGGACGGGCCACCTACGAGCAGTACTTC
-	TRBV13	-	TRBJ1-1	CASSSVLGGTEAFF	TGTGCCAGCAGCTCCGTCCTGGGGGGCACTGAAGCTTTCTTT
few	TRBV2	TRBD1	TRBJ2-3	CASSRDRADTQYF	TGTGCCAGCAGTCGGGACAGGGCAGATACGCAGTATTTT
few	TRBV19	TRBD1	TRBJ1-2	CASSMTGDYGYTF	TGTGCCAGTAGTATGACAGGGGACTATGGCTACACCTTC
-	TRBV12-3/TRBV12-4	TRBD1	TRBJ1-2	CASSSGTGYNGYTF	TGTGCCAGCAGTTCCGGGACAGGGTATAATGGCTACACCTTC
once	TRBV7-2	-	TRBJ2-3	CASSLAPIILTDTQYF	TGTGCCAGCAGCTTAGCTCCCATAATCCTTACAGATACGCAGTATTTT
-	TRBV7-7	-	TRBJ2-5	CASSSTGYQETQYF	TGTGCTAGCAGCTCAACAGGGTACCAAGAGACCCAGTACTTC
-	TRBV9	TRBD2	TRBJ2-1	CASSGAGGLYNEQFF	TGTGCCAGCAGCGGAGCGGGAGGCTTATACAATGAGCAGTTCTTC
-	TRBV10-3	TRBD2	TRBJ2-1	CAISESGTSGSSYNEQFF	TGTGCCATCAGTGAGTCTGGGACTAGCGGAAGCTCCTACAATGAGCAGTTCTTC
few	TRBV29-1	-	TRBJ2-7	CSVVVTSYEQYF	TGCAGCGTTGTAGTCACTTCCTACGAGCAGTACTTC
few	TRBV29-1	TRBD2	TRBJ2-1	CSVELGRAYNEQFF	TGCAGCGTTGAGCTGGGGAGGGCCTACAATGAGCAGTTCTTC
few	TRBV30	-	TRBJ2-2	CAWKDPSPGELFF	TGTGCCTGGAAAGATCCTAGTCCCGGGGAGCTGTTTTTT
-	TRBV6-6	-	TRBJ1-1	CASSYSKLHTEAFF	TGTGCCAGCAGTTACTCGAAGTTGCACACTGAAGCTTTCTTT
many	TRBV7-8	-	TRBJ2-7	CASSLNPEYLAYEQYF	TGTGCCAGCAGCTTGAACCCGGAGTATCTTGCCTACGAGCAGTACTTC
-	TRBV28	-	TRBJ2-7	CASSFRASYNEQYF	TGTGCCAGCAGTTTCCGGGCCTCCTACAATGAGCAGTACTTC
-	TRBV29-1	-	TRBJ1-2	CSVEPVNYGYTF	TGCAGCGTTGAACCCGTAAACTATGGCTACACCTTC
few	TRBV4-1	-	TRBJ1-4	CASSQDYNRNEKLFF	TGCGCCAGCAGCCAAGATTACAACAGAAATGAAAAACTGTTTTTT
-	TRBV7-3	-	TRBJ1-2	CASSFSIGGHGYTF	TGTGCCAGCAGCTTTTCCATCGGGGGCCATGGCTACACCTTC
-	TRBV7-2	-	TRBJ2-3	CASSLTGSLGDTQYF	TGTGCCAGCAGCTTGACAGGCAGTCTTGGGGATACGCAGTATTTT
-	TRBV20-1	TRBD1	TRBJ1-6	CSATPGQGAKSPLHF	TGCAGTGCTACTCCGGGACAGGGGGCGAAGTCACCCCTCCACTTT
-	TRBV20-1	-	TRBJ2-7	CSAREWMVEQYF	TGCAGTGCTAGAGAGTGGATGGTTGAGCAGTACTTC
-	TRBV4-2	-	TRBJ2-1	CASSQDWPGGSNEQFF	TGTGCCAGCAGTCAAGATTGGCCAGGGGGGTCCAATGAGCAGTTCTTC
-	TRBV9	-	TRBJ2-1	CASSVGDTYNEQFF	TGTGCCAGCAGCGTTGGGGATACCTACAATGAGCAGTTCTTC
once	TRBV5-5	TRBD1	TRBJ2-1	CASSHTGAQQFF	TGTGCCAGCAGCCACACAGGGGCCCAGCAGTTCTTC
-	TRBV7-2	-	TRBJ1-2	CASSLNQGKVLYGYTF	TGTGCCAGCAGCCTCAACCAGGGGAAGGTACTCTATGGCTACACCTTC